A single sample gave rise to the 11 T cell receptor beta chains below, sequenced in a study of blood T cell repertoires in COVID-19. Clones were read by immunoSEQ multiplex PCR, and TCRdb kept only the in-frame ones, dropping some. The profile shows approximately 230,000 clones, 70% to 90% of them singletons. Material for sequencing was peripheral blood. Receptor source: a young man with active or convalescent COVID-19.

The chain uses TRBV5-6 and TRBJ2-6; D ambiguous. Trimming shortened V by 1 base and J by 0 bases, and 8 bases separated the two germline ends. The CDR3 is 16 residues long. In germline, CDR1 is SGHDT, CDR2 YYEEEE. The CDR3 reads CASSLYSSSGANVLTF. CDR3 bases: TGTGCCAGCAGCTTGTATTCGAGCTCTGGGGCCAACGTCCTGACTTTC.

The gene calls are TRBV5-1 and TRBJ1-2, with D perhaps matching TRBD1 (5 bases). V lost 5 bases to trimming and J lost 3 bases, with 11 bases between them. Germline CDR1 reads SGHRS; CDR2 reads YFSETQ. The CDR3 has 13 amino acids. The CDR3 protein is CASRIGVDYGYTF. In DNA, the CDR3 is TGCGCCAGCAGGATAGGGGTGGACTATGGCTACACCTTC.

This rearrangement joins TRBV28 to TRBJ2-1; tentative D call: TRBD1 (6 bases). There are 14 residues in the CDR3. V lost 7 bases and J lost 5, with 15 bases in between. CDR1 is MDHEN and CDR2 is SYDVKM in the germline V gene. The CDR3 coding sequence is TGTGCCAGCACAGGGGCGCGAGGGAACAATGAGCAGTTCTTC. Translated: CASTGARGNNEQFF.

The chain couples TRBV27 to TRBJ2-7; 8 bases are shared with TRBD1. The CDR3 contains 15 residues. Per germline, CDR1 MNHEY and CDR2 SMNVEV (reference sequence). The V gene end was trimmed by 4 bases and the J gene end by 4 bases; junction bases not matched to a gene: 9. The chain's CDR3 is CASSSPDREDYEQYF. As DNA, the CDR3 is TGTGCCAGCAGTTCCCCGGACAGGGAAGATTACGAGCAGTACTTC.

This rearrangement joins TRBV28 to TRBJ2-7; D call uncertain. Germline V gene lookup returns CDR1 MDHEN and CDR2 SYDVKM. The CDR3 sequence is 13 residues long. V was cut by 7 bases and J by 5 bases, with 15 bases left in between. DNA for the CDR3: TGTGCCAGCACTGGGCAGGCTTCCAACGAGCAGTACTTC. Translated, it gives CASTGQASNEQYF. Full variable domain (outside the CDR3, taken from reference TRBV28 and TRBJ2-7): DVKVTQSSRYLVKRTGEKVFLECVQDMDHENMFWYRQDPGLGLRLIYFSYDVKMKEKGDIPEGYSVSREKKERFSLILESASTNQTSMYLCASTGQASNEQYFGPGTRLTVT.

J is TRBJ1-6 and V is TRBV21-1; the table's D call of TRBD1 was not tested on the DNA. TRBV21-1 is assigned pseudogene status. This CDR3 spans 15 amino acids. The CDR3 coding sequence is TGTGCCAGCAGCAAAGTCGGCCAGGTCGACTCACCCCTCCACTTT. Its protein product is CASSKVGQVDSPLHF.

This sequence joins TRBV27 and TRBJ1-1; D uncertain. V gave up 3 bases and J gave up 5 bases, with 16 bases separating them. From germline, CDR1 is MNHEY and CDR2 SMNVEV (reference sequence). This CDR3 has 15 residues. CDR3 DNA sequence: TGTGCCAGCAGTTTGATACCCAATTTTGAGACTGAAGCTTTCTTT. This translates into CASSLIPNFETEAFF.

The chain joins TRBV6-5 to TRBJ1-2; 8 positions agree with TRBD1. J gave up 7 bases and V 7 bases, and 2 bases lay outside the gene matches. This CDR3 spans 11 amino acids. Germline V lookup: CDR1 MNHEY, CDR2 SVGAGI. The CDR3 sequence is CASNTGGGYTF. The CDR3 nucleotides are TGTGCCAGCAATACAGGGGGTGGCTACACCTTC.

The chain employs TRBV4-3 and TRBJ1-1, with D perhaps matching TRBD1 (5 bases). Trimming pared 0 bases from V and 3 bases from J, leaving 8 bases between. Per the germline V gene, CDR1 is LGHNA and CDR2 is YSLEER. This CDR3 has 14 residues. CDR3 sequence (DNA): TGCGCCAGCAGCCAAGAACCGGGGGACACTGAAGCTTTCTTT. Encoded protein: CASSQEPGDTEAFF.

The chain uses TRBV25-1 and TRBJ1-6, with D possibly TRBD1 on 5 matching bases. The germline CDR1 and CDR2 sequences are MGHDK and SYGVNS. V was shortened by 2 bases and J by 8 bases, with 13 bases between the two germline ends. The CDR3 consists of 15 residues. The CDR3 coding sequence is TGTGCCAGCAGTGAAAATTCGGCAGGGTATTCACCCCTCCACTTT. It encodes CASSENSAGYSPLHF.

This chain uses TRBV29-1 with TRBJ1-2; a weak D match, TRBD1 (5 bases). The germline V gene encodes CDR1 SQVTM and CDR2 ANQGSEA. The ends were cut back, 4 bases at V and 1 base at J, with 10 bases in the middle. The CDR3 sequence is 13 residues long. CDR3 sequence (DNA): TGCAGCGTTGCGGGGGAGCTTAACTATGGCTACACCTTC. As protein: CSVAGELNYGYTF. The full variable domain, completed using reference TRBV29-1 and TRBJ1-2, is SAVISQKPSRDICQRGTSLTIQCQVDSQVTMMFWYRQQPGQSLTLIATANQGSEATYESGFVIDKFPISRPNLTFSTLTVSNMSPEDSSIYLCSVAGELNYGYTFGSGTRLTVV.